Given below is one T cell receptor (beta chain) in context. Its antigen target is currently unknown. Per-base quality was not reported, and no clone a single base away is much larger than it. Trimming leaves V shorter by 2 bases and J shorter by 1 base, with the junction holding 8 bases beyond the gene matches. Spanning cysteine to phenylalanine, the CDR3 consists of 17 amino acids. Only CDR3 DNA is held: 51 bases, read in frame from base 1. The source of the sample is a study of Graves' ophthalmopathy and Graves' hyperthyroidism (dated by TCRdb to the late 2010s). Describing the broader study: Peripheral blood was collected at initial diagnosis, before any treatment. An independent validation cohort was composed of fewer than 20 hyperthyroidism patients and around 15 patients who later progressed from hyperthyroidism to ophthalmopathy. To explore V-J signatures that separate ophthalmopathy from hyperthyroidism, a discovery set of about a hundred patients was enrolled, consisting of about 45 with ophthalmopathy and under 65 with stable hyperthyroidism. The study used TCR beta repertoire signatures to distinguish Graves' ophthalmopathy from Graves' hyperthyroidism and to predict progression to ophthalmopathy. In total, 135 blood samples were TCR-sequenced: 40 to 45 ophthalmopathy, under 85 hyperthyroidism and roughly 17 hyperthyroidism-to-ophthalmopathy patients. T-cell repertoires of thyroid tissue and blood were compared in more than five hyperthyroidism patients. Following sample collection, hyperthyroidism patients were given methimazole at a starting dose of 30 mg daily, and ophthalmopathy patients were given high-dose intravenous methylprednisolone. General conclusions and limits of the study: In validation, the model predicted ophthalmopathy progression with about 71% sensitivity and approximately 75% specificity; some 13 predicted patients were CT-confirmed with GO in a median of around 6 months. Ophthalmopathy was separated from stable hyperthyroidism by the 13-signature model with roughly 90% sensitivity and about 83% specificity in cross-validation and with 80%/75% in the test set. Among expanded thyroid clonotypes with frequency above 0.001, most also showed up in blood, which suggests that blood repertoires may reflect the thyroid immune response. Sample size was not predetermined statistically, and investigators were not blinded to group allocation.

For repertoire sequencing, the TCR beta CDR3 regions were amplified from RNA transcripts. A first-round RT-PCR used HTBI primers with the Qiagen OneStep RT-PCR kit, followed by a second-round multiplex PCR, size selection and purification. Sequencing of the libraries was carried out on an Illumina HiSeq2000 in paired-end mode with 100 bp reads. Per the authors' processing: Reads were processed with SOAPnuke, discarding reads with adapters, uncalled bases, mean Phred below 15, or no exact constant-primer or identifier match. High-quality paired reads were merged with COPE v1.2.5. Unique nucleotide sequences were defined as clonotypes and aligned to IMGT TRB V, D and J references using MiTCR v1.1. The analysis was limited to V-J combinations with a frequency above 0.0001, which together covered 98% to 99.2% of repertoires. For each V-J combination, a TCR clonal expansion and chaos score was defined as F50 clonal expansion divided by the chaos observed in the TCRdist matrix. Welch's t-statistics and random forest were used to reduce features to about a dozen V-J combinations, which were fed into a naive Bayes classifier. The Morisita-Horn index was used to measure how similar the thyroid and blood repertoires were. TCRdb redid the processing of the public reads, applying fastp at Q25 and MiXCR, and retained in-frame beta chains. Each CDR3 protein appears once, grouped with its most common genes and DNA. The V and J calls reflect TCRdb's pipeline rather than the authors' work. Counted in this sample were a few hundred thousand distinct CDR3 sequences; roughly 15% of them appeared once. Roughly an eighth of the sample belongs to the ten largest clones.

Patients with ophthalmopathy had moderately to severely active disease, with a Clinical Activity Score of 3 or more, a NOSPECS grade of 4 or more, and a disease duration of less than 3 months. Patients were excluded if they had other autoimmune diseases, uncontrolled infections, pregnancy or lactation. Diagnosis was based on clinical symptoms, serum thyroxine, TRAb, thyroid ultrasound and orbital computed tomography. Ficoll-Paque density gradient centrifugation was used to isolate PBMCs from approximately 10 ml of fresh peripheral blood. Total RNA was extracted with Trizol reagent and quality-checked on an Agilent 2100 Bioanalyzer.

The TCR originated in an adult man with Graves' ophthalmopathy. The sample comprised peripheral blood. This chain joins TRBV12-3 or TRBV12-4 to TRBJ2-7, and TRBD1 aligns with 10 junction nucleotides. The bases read TGTGCCAGCAGTTTAAGGGGACAGGGGACCTCATCCTACGAGCAGTACTTC. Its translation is CASSLRGQGTSSYEQYF.